This T cell receptor beta chain was observed in a study of read filtering for tumor transcriptome and immune sequencing. Study-wide context: Patients were approximately 17 male and 11 to 15 female, mean age approximately 60 years, range about 40 to 85. Eight or nine patients were R-ISS I, some 16 were R-ISS II, six or seven were R-ISS III. General study findings and limits: Sorted CD138-negative bone marrow cells were not purified T cells. Dropping single-read clonotypes raised IR-seq and RNA-seq shared-clonotype correlation.

V shed 5 bases and J shed 2 bases, with 10 bases lying between them. Germline V lookup: CDR1 GTSNPN, CDR2 SVGIG (reference sequence). This CDR3 contains 12 residues. The library was built from 400 to 500 ng RNA with molecular barcoded adaptors for alpha/delta and beta/gamma chains. Using its own MiXCR run on the reads, TCRdb lists one record per CDR3 protein. Of approximately 43,000 distinct CDR3 sequences in the sample, over 10% were seen once. This clonotype appeared many times. Its antigen remains unknown. This chain joins TRBV30 and TRBJ2-7; D perhaps matches TRBD1 (6 bases). The TCR sequence derives from a donor over 35 with multiple myeloma. The sequenced sample was a population of CD138-negative cells sorted from bone marrow. The CDR3 loop reads CAWGDTAYEQYF. As DNA, the CDR3 is TGTGCCTGGGGGGACACCGCCTACGAGCAGTACTTC.